Following are 14 T cell receptor beta chains from one sample sequenced in a study of blood T cells in healthy people across ages. The authors ran a second PCR of roughly 7 to 11 cycles using a sample-barcoded 5' primer and a J-beta primer mix. MiXCR, applied by TCRdb to the 5' RACE reads, yields one record per CDR3 protein. This sample has roughly 900,000 distinct CDR3 sequences; 25% to 35% occur once, and the top ten carry 17%. Material: blood. These TCRs come from an elderly woman in good health.

J is TRBJ2-3 and V is TRBV7-2; no definite D call. The V end was cut by 5 bases, the J end by 8 bases, with 14 bases between. The CDR3 totals 13 residues. Per the germline V gene, CDR1 is SGHTA and CDR2 is FQGNSA. CDR3 amino acids: CASSPLMVGTQYF. The CDR3, as DNA: TGTGCCAGCAGCCCCCTTATGGTCGGTACGCAGTATTTT.

This clonotype occurred many times. The chain employs TRBV7-2 and TRBJ1-1; D is perhaps TRBD1 (5 bases). CDR1 SGHTA and CDR2 FQGNSA come from the germline V gene. V gave up 4 bases and J gave up 6 bases, with 15 bases separating them. This CDR3 is 14 amino acids long. DNA for the CDR3: TGTGCCAGCAGCTACCAGGGATCTGGGCCTGAAGCTTTCTTT. It yields the protein CASSYQGSGPEAFF.

This clonotype was seen a handful of times. Given a much more abundant clone one base away, this may be a read error. V is TRBV18 and J is TRBJ2-5; D is perhaps TRBD1 (5 bases). The CDR3 totals 14 residues. Germline lookup yields CDR1 KGHSH and CDR2 LQKENI. In nucleotides, the CDR3 is TGTGCCAGCTCACCGACAGTGTCACAAGAGGCCCAGTACTTC. Protein product: CASSPTVSQEAQYF.

About this clonotype: This may come from a read error, since a much larger clone is one base off. This chain uses TRBV27 with TRBJ2-1; D is possibly TRBD1 (5 bases). There are 16 residues in the CDR3. The V end was cut by 3 bases, the J end by 8 bases, with 20 bases between. Per the germline V gene, CDR1 is MNHEY and CDR2 is SMNVEV (reference sequence). The CDR3 reads CASSFAKAGREHEQFF. The CDR3 DNA reads TGTGCCAGCAGTTTTGCGAAGGCAGGGCGAGAACATGAGCAGTTCTTC.

In its sample, this clonotype was seen many times. This chain connects TRBV27 to TRBJ1-2; tentative D call: TRBD1 (5 bases). The germline V gene has CDR1 MNHEY and CDR2 SMNVEV (reference sequence). The CDR3 covers 13 residues. V was cut by 7 bases and J by 6 bases, with 15 bases left in between. CDR3 amino acids: CASKAAGSNGYTF. The CDR3 region has the DNA TGTGCCAGCAAGGCCGCAGGGTCAAATGGCTACACCTTC.

On this clonotype itself: An end of the junction does not agree with germline; a read error may underlie this. The chain is built from TRBV7-2 and TRBJ2-5; D uncertain. This CDR3 comprises 14 residues. CDR1 SGHTA and CDR2 FQGNSA come from the germline V gene. CDR3: CASSSWHSQETHYF. The CDR3 nucleotides read TGTGCCAGCAGCTCCTGGCATTCCCAAGAGACCCACTACTTC.

This chain links TRBV12-3 or TRBV12-4 with TRBJ1-3; D gene ambiguous. CDR3 length equals 15 residues. V lost 5 bases to trimming and J lost 0 bases, with 11 bases between them. The CDR3 DNA follows: TGTGCCAGCAGTATTCGACTCAACTCTGGAAACACCATATATTTT. Residues: CASSIRLNSGNTIYF.

At least ten counts were recorded for this clonotype. The CDR3 bases are TGTGCCAGCAGCTGGTTACCACCGGGACAGGGTCTGTTTTCTGGGGCCAACGTCCTGACTTTC. As protein: CASSWLPPGQGLFSGANVLTF. The chain is built from TRBV5-6 and TRBJ2-6; 9 bases map to TRBD1. The V segment lost 3 bases and the J segment 1 base; nucleotides outside the gene matches: 17. The CDR3 runs to 21 residues. Per the germline V gene, CDR1 is SGHDT and CDR2 is YYEEEE.

The CDR3 sequence is CSAAHKNEKLFF. In DNA form, the CDR3 reads TGCAGTGCAGCCCACAAGAATGAAAAACTGTTTTTT. V usage is TRBV20-1 and J usage is TRBJ1-4; no firm D call. This CDR3 contains 12 residues. Deletions cut 6 bases from V and 5 bases from J, with 10 bases between. From germline, CDR1 is DFQATT and CDR2 SNEGSKA (reference sequence).

The gene calls are TRBV7-2 and TRBJ2-3; D call uncertain. CDR1 and CDR2 from the germline V gene are SGHTA and FQGNSA. The CDR3 extends over 18 amino acids. The V end lost 6 bases, the J end lost 0 bases, and 22 bases lay between the germline ends. For the CDR3, the DNA is TGTGCCAGCAGGTCCCGACCGCTCCTATTTCTTAGCACAGATACGCAGTATTTT. As protein: CASRSRPLLFLSTDTQYF.

The chain combines TRBV4-2 with TRBJ1-3, with D tentatively TRBD1 (5 bases). There are 17 residues in the CDR3. The V and J ends lost 4 bases and 1 base respectively, with 17 bases between them. Germline lookup yields CDR1 LGHNA and CDR2 YNFKEQ. Here the CDR3 DNA reads TGTGCCAGCAGCCGCTCGACGGGGGTATCGTCTGGAAACACCATATATTTT. Translated, it gives CASSRSTGVSSGNTIYF.

This clonotype was observed at least ten times. The rearrangement joins TRBV30 to TRBJ2-7, with D perhaps TRBD1 (6 bases). CDR1 GTSNPN and CDR2 SVGIG come from the germline V gene (reference sequence). V was shortened by 0 bases and J by 7 bases, with 19 bases between the two germline ends. CDR3 length: 15 residues. CDR3 protein: CAWSVGQGTLGEQYF. The DNA for the CDR3 is TGTGCCTGGAGTGTAGGTCAAGGGACACTCGGGGAGCAGTACTTC.

This clonotype was observed at least ten times. The chain joins TRBV20-1 to TRBJ2-5; a possible D gene is TRBD1 (5 bases). Trimming took off 1 base at V and 5 bases at J, with 14 bases between the two ends. The CDR3 runs 14 residues. Germline V gives CDR1 DFQATT, CDR2 SNEGSKA (reference sequence). CDR3: CSARGIGQSETQYF. CDR3 in DNA: TGCAGTGCTAGAGGAATAGGACAATCGGAGACCCAGTACTTC.

This chain uses TRBV7-2 with TRBJ1-1, with D tentatively TRBD1 (6 bases). Germline CDR1 is SGHTA and CDR2 is FQGNSA. The CDR3 extends over 15 amino acids. V shed 5 bases and J shed 4 bases, with 17 bases lying between them. The CDR3 protein is CASSLTDRTSTEAFF. Written as DNA, the CDR3 is TGTGCCAGCAGCCTAACGGACAGAACAAGCACTGAAGCTTTCTTT.